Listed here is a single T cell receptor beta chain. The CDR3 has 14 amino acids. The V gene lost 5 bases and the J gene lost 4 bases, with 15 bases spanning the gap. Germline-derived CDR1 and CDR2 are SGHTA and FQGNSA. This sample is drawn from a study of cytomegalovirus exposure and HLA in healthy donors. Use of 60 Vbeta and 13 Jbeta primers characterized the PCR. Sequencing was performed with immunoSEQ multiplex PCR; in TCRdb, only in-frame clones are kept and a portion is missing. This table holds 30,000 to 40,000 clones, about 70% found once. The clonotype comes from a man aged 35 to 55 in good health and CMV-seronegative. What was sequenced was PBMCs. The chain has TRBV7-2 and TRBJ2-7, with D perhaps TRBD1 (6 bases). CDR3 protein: CASSLDGQYYEQYF. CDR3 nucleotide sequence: TGTGCCAGCAGCCTTGACGGACAGTATTACGAGCAGTACTTC.